One sample yielded the 6 T cell receptor beta chains listed below, sequenced in a study of cytomegalovirus exposure and HLA in healthy donors. Primers for the PCR totalled 60 Vbeta and 13 Jbeta. The assay was immunoSEQ multiplex PCR, and TCRdb's table has in-frame clones only and misses some. This sample yields more than 100,000 clones, of which over 60% are seen a single time; about 3.9% belongs to the top ten. What was sequenced was PBMCs. These receptors were collected from a human donor in good health.

As regards this clone: One junction end disagrees with the germline gene, perhaps due to a read error. The gene calls are TRBV5-1 and TRBJ2-6; 12 nucleotides agree with TRBD1. This CDR3 spans 17 amino acids. CDR1 is SGHRS, CDR2 YFSETQ, per germline. The DNA for the CDR3 is TGCGCCAGCAGCCCGGGACAGGGGGCGCGTGGGGCCAACGGCCTGACTTTC. Amino acids: CASSPGQGARGANGLTF.

V and J are TRBV11-2 and TRBJ2-1; the D is unclear. Germline lookup yields CDR1 SGHAT and CDR2 FQNNGV. V dropped 2 bases and J dropped 6 bases, with 8 bases sitting between them. There are 13 residues in the CDR3. The CDR3 spells CASSLNLFNEQFF. DNA of the CDR3: TGTGCCAGCAGCTTAAACCTATTCAATGAGCAGTTCTTC.

V usage is TRBV5-1 and J usage is TRBJ1-1, with 7 bases matching TRBD1. The germline CDR1 and CDR2 sequences are SGHRS and YFSETQ. The ends lost 4 bases at V and 0 bases at J; junction bases unmatched: 6. The CDR3 length is 15 residues. The CDR3 loop reads CASSPTGTVNTEAFF. CDR3 DNA: TGCGCCAGCAGCCCCACAGGGACAGTGAACACTGAAGCTTTCTTT.

The V gene is TRBV2, the J gene TRBJ2-3; tentatively, D is TRBD1 (6 bases). The CDR3 extends over 13 amino acids. Germline-derived CDR1 and CDR2 are SNHLY and FYNNEI. V was shortened by 7 bases and J by 2 bases, with 10 bases between the two germline ends. CDR3 protein: CASNRDNTDTQYF. The CDR3 DNA reads TGTGCCAGCAACCGGGACAACACAGATACGCAGTATTTT. The full variable domain, in which reference TRBV2 and TRBJ2-3 provide the parts outside the CDR3, is EPEVTQTPSHQVTQMGQEVILRCVPISNHLYFYWYRQILGQKVEFLVSFYNNEISEKSEIFDDQFSVERPDGSNFTLKIRSTKLEDSAMYFCASNRDNTDTQYFGPGTRLTVL.

The J gene is TRBJ2-5, the V gene TRBV10-2, with 11 bases aligning to TRBD2. The J call may be wrong; the DNA end is better matched by TRBJ2-7. This CDR3 is built from 17 residues. Germline lookup yields CDR1 WSHSY and CDR2 SAAADI. The CDR3 is CASRADLLAGATYEQYF. The CDR3 DNA reads TGCGCCAGCAGGGCCGACTTACTAGCGGGGGCCACCTACGAGCAGTACTTC.

J is TRBJ2-1 and V is TRBV19; TRBD2 matches 7 bases. Germline CDR1 LNHDA, CDR2 SQIVND (reference sequence). This CDR3 is built from 16 residues. V shed 6 bases and J 12 bases; nucleotides not matched to a gene: 20. The CDR3 DNA sequence: TGTGCCAGTAGCCCAGACGGGGGGACTACCTCCCCGGGGCAGTTCTTC. This gives the protein CASSPDGGTTSPGQFF.